These 17 T cell receptor beta chains were sequenced from one sample in a study of T cell responses to AZD1222 COVID-19 vaccine. The data were produced by immunoSEQ multiplex PCR, yet TCRdb's version contains in-frame clones alone and is incomplete. The repertoire includes approximately 140,000 clones, around 89% of them detected once, and over 2.5% sits in the top ten. Sequencing used peripheral blood, obtained on day 0 of AZD1222 vaccination. Every receptor here comes from an adult in good health.

The J gene is TRBJ2-6, the V gene TRBV9, with TRBD1 matching over 9 bases. The CDR3 is 22 residues long. Per germline, CDR1 SGDLS and CDR2 YYNGEE. The V gene end was trimmed by 2 bases and the J gene end by 2 bases; junction bases not matched to a gene: 20. CDR3 loop: CASSVSRPRDRVGRPGANVLTF. The CDR3 bases are TGTGCCAGCAGCGTGTCCCGTCCCCGGGACAGGGTAGGGCGCCCTGGGGCCAACGTCCTGACTTTC.

The CDR3 region is CASREGTLQGDTQYF. The CDR3 coding sequence is TGTGCCAGTAGAGAGGGAACTCTCCAAGGAGATACGCAGTATTTT. The chain links TRBV19 to TRBJ2-3, with D possibly being TRBD2 (5 bases). Germline-derived CDR1 and CDR2 are LNHDA and SQIVND (reference sequence). The V end was cut by 6 bases, the J end by 5 bases, with 18 bases between. The CDR3 loop spans 15 amino acids. The whole variable domain, filled in from reference TRBV19 and TRBJ2-3, reads DGGITQSPKYLFRKEGQNVTLSCEQNLNHDAMYWYRQDPGQGLRLIYYSQIVNDFQKGDIAEGYSVSREKKESFPLTVTSAQKNPTAFYLCASREGTLQGDTQYFGPGTRLTVL.

The V gene is TRBV5-6, the J gene TRBJ2-7; D uncertain. This CDR3 has 13 residues. The ends were cut back, 3 bases at V and 4 bases at J, with 11 bases in the middle. Germline V CDR1 and CDR2: SGHDT, YYEEEE. The CDR3 nucleotides are TGTGCCAGCAGCTGGGGTGGGAATTACGAGCAGTACTTC. Translating it yields CASSWGGNYEQYF.

The chain carries TRBV28 and TRBJ1-2; no reliable D call. CDR3 size: 13 residues. Looked up from germline, CDR1 is MDHEN and CDR2 is SYDVKM. V was shortened by 4 bases and J by 8 bases, with 14 bases between the two germline ends. The CDR3 DNA is TGTGCCAGCAGTTCCGACCCCGTCTGGGGCTACACCTTC. It codes for CASSSDPVWGYTF.

The chain combines TRBV6-1 with TRBJ1-4; the match to TRBD1 covers 7 bases. The germline CDR1 and CDR2 sequences are MNHNS and SASEGT. CDR3 size: 16 residues. V lost 3 bases, J lost 3 bases, and 7 bases stayed unmatched. The CDR3: CASSERGQFPNEKLFF. In nucleotides, the CDR3 is TGTGCCAGCAGTGAGAGGGGACAGTTCCCTAATGAAAAACTGTTTTTT.

The chain joins TRBV12-3 or TRBV12-4 to TRBJ2-7; D gene uncertain. With 6 bases removed from V and 0 bases from J, the gap between germline ends came to 3 bases. The CDR3 totals 11 residues. The CDR3 protein is CASRNSYEQYF. For the CDR3, the DNA is TGTGCCAGCAGGAACTCCTACGAGCAGTACTTC.

V and J are TRBV2 and TRBJ2-7; a possible D gene is TRBD2 (8 bases). The CDR3 covers 15 residues. With 6 bases removed from V and 2 bases from J, the gap between germline ends came to 17 bases. Germline CDR1 is SNHLY and CDR2 is FYNNEI. This CDR3 is CASSRGGQGAYEQYF. The CDR3 DNA sequence: TGTGCCAGCAGCCGCGGGGGGCAGGGGGCCTACGAGCAGTACTTC.

V is TRBV27 and J is TRBJ2-1; 12 bases align to TRBD2. The CDR3 has 16 residues. V trimming: 3 bases; J trimming: 7 bases; junction bases outside the gene matches: 7. Per the germline V gene, CDR1 is MNHEY and CDR2 is SMNVEV (reference sequence). In DNA, the CDR3 is TGTGCCAGCAGTTTCCTAGCGGGGGGGTTAGGGAATGAGCAGTTCTTC. Protein product: CASSFLAGGLGNEQFF.

The chain links TRBV7-9 to TRBJ2-7; 10 nucleotides align to TRBD1. CDR1 SEHNR and CDR2 FQNEAQ come from the germline V gene (reference sequence). The CDR3 consists of 15 residues. The junction had 8 bases not matched to a gene; V was cut back by 5 bases and J by 4 bases. Here the CDR3 reads CASSPQGQGRYEQYF. DNA for the CDR3: TGTGCCAGCAGCCCCCAGGGACAGGGGAGGTACGAGCAGTACTTC.

The chain recombines TRBV11-1 with TRBJ1-4; D remains unclear. Trimming took off 5 bases at V and 11 bases at J, with 15 bases between the two ends. CDR3 size: 13 residues. Germline V gene data show CDR1 as SGHAT and CDR2 as FQDESV (reference sequence). The CDR3 spells CASSLDSLDKLFF. In DNA form, the CDR3 reads TGTGCCAGCAGCCTCGATTCATTGGACAAACTGTTTTTT.

This chain joins TRBV14 and TRBJ2-7; TRBD1 matches 7 bases. This CDR3 is built from 13 residues. Losses at the gene ends were 4 bases for V and 9 bases for J; bases not matched to a gene: 9. CDR1 SGHDN and CDR2 FVKESK come from the germline V gene. The CDR3 here is CASSLNSQGSQYF. As DNA, the CDR3 is TGTGCCAGCAGCCTAAACTCACAGGGGTCGCAGTACTTC. The full variable domain, with the rest looked up from reference TRBV14 and TRBJ2-7, is EAGVTQFPSHSVIEKGQTVTLRCDPISGHDNLYWYRRVMGKEIKFLLHFVKESKQDESGMPNNRFLAERTGGTYSTLKVQPAELEDSGVYFCASSLNSQGSQYFGPGTRLTVT.

The chain is built from TRBV5-7 and TRBJ2-1, with 16 bases fitting TRBD2. TRBV5-7 is an ORF, and what it does is uncertain. This CDR3 has 18 residues. The junction had 7 bases not matched to a gene; V was cut back by 1 base and J by 6 bases. The CDR3 here is CASSLSGTSGRAGNEQFF. As DNA, the CDR3 is TGTGCCAGCAGCTTGTCCGGGACTAGCGGGAGGGCCGGCAATGAGCAGTTCTTC.

This chain links TRBV28 with TRBJ1-5; no clear D gene. Germline CDR1 is MDHEN and CDR2 is SYDVKM. V lost 5 bases and J 2 bases, leaving 10 bases between the germline ends. This CDR3 has 14 amino acids. The CDR3 sequence: CASSARGGNQPQHF. In nucleotides, the CDR3 is TGTGCCAGCAGTGCCCGTGGGGGCAATCAGCCCCAGCATTTT.

This clone was counted once. The gene calls are TRBV10-3 and TRBJ2-1, with 9 nucleotides matching TRBD2. CDR1 and CDR2 from the germline V gene are ENHRY and SYGVKD. The CDR3 extends over 18 amino acids. V shed 10 bases, J shed 5 bases, and the junction held 21 bases outside the gene matches. CDR3 in amino acids: CATEPGHTLTSGDNEQFF. Written as DNA, the CDR3 is TGTGCCACCGAGCCGGGACACACTCTGACTAGCGGAGACAATGAGCAGTTCTTC.

V and J are TRBV7-9 and TRBJ2-1; 7 nucleotides match TRBD1. The germline CDR1 and CDR2 sequences are SEHNR and FQNEAQ (reference sequence). V was pared by 5 bases and J by 9 bases, with 16 bases of the junction left unmatched. CDR3 length: 16 amino acids. CDR3 DNA: TGTGCCAGCAGCCCCCCCCGACAGGGTAAACTCATTGAGCAGTTCTTC. Amino acids: CASSPPRQGKLIEQFF.

Points on this clone: Different DNA sequences within this sample yield the same CDR3. The chain couples TRBV27 to TRBJ2-7, with TRBD1 identical over 8 bases. The length of the CDR3 is 19 residues. Germline-derived CDR1 and CDR2 are MNHEY and SMNVEV (reference sequence). The V and J ends lost 6 bases and 3 bases, in that order; junction bases with no gene match: 22. DNA of the CDR3: TGTGCCAGCAGGGCAGGGGGCCGGGGTCTTATACCTACGATCTACGAGCAGTACTTC. This codes for CASRAGGRGLIPTIYEQYF.

In DNA form, the CDR3 reads TGTGCCAGCAGCTTCGCCGGGACAGCCTACGAGCAGTACTTC. Its translation: CASSFAGTAYEQYF. The chain has TRBV7-9 and TRBJ2-7, with 7 bases fitting TRBD1. Losses at the gene ends were 3 bases for V and 2 bases for J; bases not matched to a gene: 4. The CDR3 consists of 14 residues. CDR1 SEHNR and CDR2 FQNEAQ come from the germline V gene (reference sequence). The complete variable domain, with remaining parts taken from reference TRBV7-9 and TRBJ2-7, reads DTGVSQNPRHKITKRGQNVTFRCDPISEHNRLYWYRQTLGQGPEFLTYFQNEAQLEKSRLLSDRFSAERPKGSFSTLEIQRTEQGDSAMYLCASSFAGTAYEQYFGPGTRLTVT.